This record concerns one T cell receptor beta chain sequence. Its antigen is unknown. Measured with immunoSEQ multiplex PCR; TCRdb has only the in-frame clones, and not every one. The data show roughly 2,000,000 clones, about 93% seen once. CD45RO-negative, CCR7-positively selected cells formed the naive CD8 fraction, excluding terminally differentiated effector memory CD45RA+ cells. The data stem from a study of shared clonotypes between healthy human individuals. Overall study findings and caveats: Shared across four donors were 5% to 6% of the naive CD4 clonotypes. The study's rarefaction showed incomplete sorted-subset sequencing despite large depth. Naive subsets generally had larger estimated richness than memory subsets. A reduction in generation probabilities was seen for non-shared clonotypes relative to those shared by all four donors.

The V end lost 9 bases, the J end lost 5 bases, and 21 bases lay between the germline ends. CDR3 length: 15 residues. CDR1 and CDR2 (germline): MNHNS, SASEGT. The chain uses TRBV6-1 and TRBJ2-3; D unresolved. The TCR was taken from a young man in good health. Some clones in this sample may be carry-over from other donors' samples. Sequencing used naive CD8+ T cells from PBMCs. This CDR3 reads CARNLGNLAEDTQYF. The DNA of the CDR3 is TGTGCCAGAAACTTGGGCAACCTTGCGGAAGATACGCAGTATTTT.